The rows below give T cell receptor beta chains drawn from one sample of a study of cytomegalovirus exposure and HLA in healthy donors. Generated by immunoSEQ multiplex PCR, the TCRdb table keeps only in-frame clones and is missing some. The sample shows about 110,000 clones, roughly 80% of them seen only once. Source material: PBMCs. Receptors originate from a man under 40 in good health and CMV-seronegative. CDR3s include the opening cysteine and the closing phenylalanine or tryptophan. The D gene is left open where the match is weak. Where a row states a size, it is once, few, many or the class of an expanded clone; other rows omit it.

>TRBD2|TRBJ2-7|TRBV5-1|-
TGCGCCAGCAGCTCGGACGGGACTAGCGGAAACGAGCAGTACTTC
CASSSDGTSGNEQYF
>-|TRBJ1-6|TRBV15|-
TGTGCCACCAGCCCTCGGACAGCGTCAGGAAATTCACCCCTCCACTTT
CATSPRTASGNSPLHF
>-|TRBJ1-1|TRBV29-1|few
TGCAGCGTAAGGCCGGGGGGCACTGAAGCTTTCTTT
CSVRPGGTEAFF
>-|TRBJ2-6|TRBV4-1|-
TGCGCCAGCTCTACCGACTCTGGGGCCAACGTCCTGACTTTC
CASSTDSGANVLTF
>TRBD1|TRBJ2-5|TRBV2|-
TGTGCCAGCTCGGGGACAGGGGTCCAAGAGACCCAGTACTTC
CASSGTGVQETQYF
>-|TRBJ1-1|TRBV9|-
TGTGCCAGCGGGGACTGGAACACTGAAGCTTTCTTT
CASGDWNTEAFF
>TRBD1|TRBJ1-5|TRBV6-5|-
TGTGCCAGCAGCATAACCGGGACAGAGAAGCCCCAGCATTTT
CASSITGTEKPQHF
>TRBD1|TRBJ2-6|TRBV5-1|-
TGCGCCAGCACTCCCCAGGACAGGGCTTCCTCTGGGGCCAACGTCCTGACTTTC
CASTPQDRASSGANVLTF
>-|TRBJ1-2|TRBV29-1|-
TGCAGCGTTTCTACCGGGACACAACTCTATGGCTACACCTTC
CSVSTGTQLYGYTF
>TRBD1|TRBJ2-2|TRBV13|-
TGTGCCAGCAGCTCGGGACAGGATGAAGAGCTGTTTTTT
CASSSGQDEELFF
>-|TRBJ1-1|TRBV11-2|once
TGTGCCAGCAGCTTATCGGGGGGGATGAAGACTGAAGCTTTCTTT
CASSLSGGMKTEAFF
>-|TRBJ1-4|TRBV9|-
TGTGCCAGCAGCTTCAAACAGAATGAAAAACTGTTTTTT
CASSFKQNEKLFF
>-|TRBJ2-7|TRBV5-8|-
TGTGCCAGCACCCATGGGGGGGGACAAAATCCCTACGAGCAGTACTTC
CASTHGGGQNPYEQYF
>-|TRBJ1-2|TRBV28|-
TGTGCCAGCAGTTTGTGGGCTTCCTATGGCTACACCTTC
CASSLWASYGYTF
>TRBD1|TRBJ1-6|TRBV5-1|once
TGCGCCAGCCAAAACAACAGGGGGGATTCACCCCTCCACTTT
CASQNNRGDSPLHF
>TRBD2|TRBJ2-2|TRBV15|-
TGTGCCACCAGCAGAGATGGGGAGGGCGCCGGGGAGCTGTTTTTT
CATSRDGEGAGELFF
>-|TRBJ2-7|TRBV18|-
TGTGCCAGCTCACCACGGGGGGACAGCTACGAGCAGTACTTC
CASSPRGDSYEQYF
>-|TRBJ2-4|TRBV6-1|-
TGTGCCAGCAGATCTACAGGGATGGAGGACATTCAGTACTTC
CASRSTGMEDIQYF
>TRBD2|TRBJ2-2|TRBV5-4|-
TGTGCCAGCAGCAGGGGACTAGCGGGACAGGACACCGGGGAGCTGTTTTTT
CASSRGLAGQDTGELFF
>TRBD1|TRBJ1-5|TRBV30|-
TGTGCCTGGAGTCTTGGACAGGGCAATCAGCCCCAGCATTTT
CAWSLGQGNQPQHF
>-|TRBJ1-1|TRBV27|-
TGTGCCAGCAGTTTAGTCCGCGGGGGCATGGCTTTCTTT
CASSLVRGGMAFF
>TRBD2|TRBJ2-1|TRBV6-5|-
TGTGCCAGCAGATCGTCGGGGGGGAAAAGGAATGAGCAGTTCTTC
CASRSSGGKRNEQFF
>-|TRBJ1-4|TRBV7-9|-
TGTGCCAGCAGCTTAGGGGCAGGGTGGGAAAAACTGTTTTTT
CASSLGAGWEKLFF
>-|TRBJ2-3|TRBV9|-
TGTGCCAGCAGCGCATCCGGGTCGGGCACAGATACGCAGTATTTT
CASSASGSGTDTQYF
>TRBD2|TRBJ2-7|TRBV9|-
TGTGCCAGCAGCGGGGCTAGCGGGGGGGCGGTGCAGTACTTC
CASSGASGGAVQYF
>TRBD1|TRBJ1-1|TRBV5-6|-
TGTGCCAGCAGAGTAGGGGGCGCTGAAGCTTTCTTT
CASRVGGAEAFF
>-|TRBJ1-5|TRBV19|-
TGTGCCAGTACCCTAACGGCAGGGAATAGCAATCAGCCCCAGCATTTT
CASTLTAGNSNQPQHF
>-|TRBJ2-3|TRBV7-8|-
TGTGCCAGCAGCTTAGCGGGGGGTCCTAGCACAGATACGCAGTATTTT
CASSLAGGPSTDTQYF
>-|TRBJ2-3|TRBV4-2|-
TGTGCCAGCAGCCAAGGCAGGGGAAGCACAGATACGCAGTATTTT
CASSQGRGSTDTQYF
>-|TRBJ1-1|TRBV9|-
TGTGCCAGCAGCGTACGGGGACTTAACACTGAAGCTTTCTTT
CASSVRGLNTEAFF
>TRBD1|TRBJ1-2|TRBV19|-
TGTGCCAGTAGTTCCGAAAGGACAGGGGAAGGCTACACCTTC
CASSSERTGEGYTF
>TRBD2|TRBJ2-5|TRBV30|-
TGTGCCTGGGCCTCGTCTAGGACTAGCGGGGGAGAGACCCAGTACTTC
CAWASSRTSGGETQYF